This entry describes one TCR beta chain. Via MiXCR, TCRdb re-called the RT-PCR reads, giving one row per CDR3 protein. The table records 200,000 to 250,000 distinct CDR3 sequences, around 14% of them present only once. The sample comes from a study of patients and donors after allogeneic stem cell transplantation. After removal of 1 base from V and 5 bases from J, the junction contained 9 bases not matched to a gene. This CDR3 is built from 16 residues. CDR1 is LGHDT, CDR2 YNNKEL, per germline (reference sequence). The chain is built from TRBV3-1 and TRBJ2-5; 8 positions match TRBD2. The specimen sequenced was blood, either unsorted or a sorted T cell fraction (not recorded which). This TCR was sampled from a human donor who was either an allogeneic HSCT recipient or a stem cell or donor lymphocyte infusion donor (not recorded which). It is not recorded whose cells these are; they may come from a transplant donor. CDR3 region: CASSQGAGGKTETQYF. The CDR3 DNA sequence: TGTGCCAGCAGCCAAGGGGCGGGAGGAAAAACGGAGACCCAGTACTTC.